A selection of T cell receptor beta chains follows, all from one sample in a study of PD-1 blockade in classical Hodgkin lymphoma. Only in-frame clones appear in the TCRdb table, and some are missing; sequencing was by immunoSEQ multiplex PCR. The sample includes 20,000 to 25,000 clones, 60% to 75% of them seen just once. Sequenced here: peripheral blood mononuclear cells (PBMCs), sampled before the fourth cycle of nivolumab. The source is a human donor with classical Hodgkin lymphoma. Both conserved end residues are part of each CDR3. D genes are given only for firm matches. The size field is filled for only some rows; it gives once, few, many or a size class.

CDR3aa: CASSLGASLTQYF; CDR3nt: TGCGCCAGCAGCTTGGGCGCTAGCCTTACGCAGTATTTT; abundance: .; j_gene: TRBJ2-3; d_gene: .; v_gene: TRBV5-1
CDR3aa: CASRGTANTEAFF; CDR3nt: TGTGCCAGCAGAGGGACAGCAAACACTGAAGCTTTCTTT; abundance: .; j_gene: TRBJ1-1; d_gene: TRBD1; v_gene: TRBV28
CDR3aa: CASSRLVASTDTQYF; CDR3nt: TGTGCCAGCAGCCGGTTAGTAGCGTCCACAGATACGCAGTATTTT; abundance: .; j_gene: TRBJ2-3; d_gene: .; v_gene: TRBV2
CDR3aa: CASSQEGSSSGNTIYF; CDR3nt: TGCGCCAGCAGCCAAGAGGGCAGCAGCTCTGGAAACACCATATATTTT; abundance: medium-sized; j_gene: TRBJ1-3; d_gene: .; v_gene: TRBV4-1
CDR3aa: CASSSDKTVGYTF; CDR3nt: TGTGCCAGCAGCTCCGACAAAACCGTTGGCTACACCTTC; abundance: .; j_gene: TRBJ1-2; d_gene: .; v_gene: TRBV7-3
CDR3aa: CASSLAGQGSIETQYF; CDR3nt: TGTGCCAGCAGCTTGGCCGGGCAGGGGAGCATAGAGACCCAGTACTTC; abundance: few; j_gene: TRBJ2-5; d_gene: .; v_gene: TRBV5-6
CDR3aa: CASSLAAGPYEQYF; CDR3nt: TGTGCCAGCAGCTTAGCAGCTGGCCCCTACGAGCAGTACTTC; abundance: once; j_gene: TRBJ2-7; d_gene: .; v_gene: TRBV7-9
CDR3aa: CASSQDLRSEQYF; CDR3nt: TGCGCCAGCAGCCAAGACCTTCGGAGCGAGCAGTACTTC; abundance: few; j_gene: TRBJ2-7; d_gene: .; v_gene: TRBV4-3
CDR3aa: CASSLYVTSGQEGTEAFF; CDR3nt: TGTGCCAGCAGCTTGTATGTTACCTCGGGACAGGAGGGCACTGAAGCTTTCTTT; abundance: .; j_gene: TRBJ1-1; d_gene: TRBD1; v_gene: TRBV7-8
CDR3aa: CASSQSGASPLHF; CDR3nt: TGCGCCAGCAGCCAATCCGGAGCCTCACCCCTCCACTTT; abundance: .; j_gene: TRBJ1-6; d_gene: .; v_gene: TRBV4-3
CDR3aa: CASSDRIAQPQHF; CDR3nt: TGTGCCAGCAGTGATCGTATTGCTCAGCCCCAGCATTTT; abundance: .; j_gene: TRBJ1-5; d_gene: .; v_gene: TRBV2
CDR3aa: CASSRGQAWQETQYF; CDR3nt: TGTGCCAGCAGCCGAGGACAAGCCTGGCAAGAGACCCAGTACTTC; abundance: .; j_gene: TRBJ2-5; d_gene: .; v_gene: TRBV6-6
CDR3aa: CASSLQGQGGTGELFF; CDR3nt: TGCGCCAGCAGCTTGCAGGGCCAGGGCGGCACCGGGGAGCTGTTTTTT; abundance: .; j_gene: TRBJ2-2; d_gene: .; v_gene: TRBV5-1
CDR3aa: CASSLGGVPYEQYF; CDR3nt: TGTGCCAGCAGCTTAGGAGGAGTCCCCTACGAGCAGTACTTC; abundance: .; j_gene: TRBJ2-7; d_gene: .; v_gene: TRBV11-2
CDR3aa: CASSLSSVKGDEQYF; CDR3nt: TGCGCCAGCAGCTTGTCTTCGGTTAAGGGTGACGAGCAGTACTTC; abundance: .; j_gene: TRBJ2-7; d_gene: .; v_gene: TRBV5-1
CDR3aa: CASSSPGAKNIQYF; CDR3nt: TGTGCCAGCAGCTCCCCGGGAGCCAAAAACATTCAGTACTTC; abundance: .; j_gene: TRBJ2-4; d_gene: .; v_gene: TRBV11-3
CDR3aa: CASSLVRTTPSYEQYF; CDR3nt: TGTGCCAGCAGCTTAGTGAGAACGACACCTTCCTACGAGCAGTACTTC; abundance: .; j_gene: TRBJ2-7; d_gene: .; v_gene: TRBV7-8
CDR3aa: CASSYSGLREKLFF; CDR3nt: TGTGCCAGCAGTTACTCGGGGCTGAGGGAAAAACTGTTTTTT; abundance: .; j_gene: TRBJ1-4; d_gene: .; v_gene: TRBV6-6
CDR3aa: CASSNGTTAGHEQYF; CDR3nt: TGCGCCAGCAGCAACGGGACTACCGCTGGGCACGAGCAGTACTTC; abundance: .; j_gene: TRBJ2-7; d_gene: TRBD2; v_gene: TRBV5-1
CDR3aa: CASDPLVGAAFF; CDR3nt: TGTGCCAGCGACCCCCTTGTCGGTGCAGCTTTCTTT; abundance: .; j_gene: TRBJ1-1; d_gene: .; v_gene: TRBV6-5
CDR3aa: CASSEYSRSYEQYF; CDR3nt: TGTGCCAGCAGTGAATACAGCCGTTCCTACGAGCAGTACTTC; abundance: .; j_gene: TRBJ2-7; d_gene: .; v_gene: TRBV2
CDR3aa: CASSLRGSYGYTF; CDR3nt: TGTGCCAGCAGCTTGAGGGGGAGCTATGGCTACACCTTC; abundance: medium-sized; j_gene: TRBJ1-2; d_gene: .; v_gene: TRBV7-9
CDR3aa: CASSRGAGNTIYF; CDR3nt: TGCGCCAGCAGCCGGGGGGCTGGAAACACCATATATTTT; abundance: .; j_gene: TRBJ1-3; d_gene: .; v_gene: TRBV10-2
CDR3aa: CASSAYRVAYEQYF; CDR3nt: TGTGCCAGCAGTGCATACAGGGTTGCCTACGAGCAGTACTTC; abundance: .; j_gene: TRBJ2-7; d_gene: .; v_gene: TRBV6-1
CDR3aa: CASSRSGTGGYEQYF; CDR3nt: TGCGCCAGCAGCCGATCCGGGACAGGGGGTTACGAGCAGTACTTC; abundance: .; j_gene: TRBJ2-7; d_gene: TRBD1; v_gene: TRBV5-1
CDR3aa: CASSLTGLREETQYF; CDR3nt: TGCGCCAGCAGCTTGACAGGGCTTAGGGAAGAGACCCAGTACTTC; abundance: few; j_gene: TRBJ2-5; d_gene: .; v_gene: TRBV5-1
CDR3aa: CASSLDGHVGAYEQYF; CDR3nt: TGTGCCAGCAGCTTAGATGGTCATGTGGGAGCCTACGAGCAGTACTTC; abundance: .; j_gene: TRBJ2-7; d_gene: .; v_gene: TRBV11-1
CDR3aa: CAWSIIGAGLAGYTF; CDR3nt: TGTGCCTGGAGTATTATAGGGGCTGGGCTGGCTGGCTACACCTTC; abundance: .; j_gene: TRBJ1-2; d_gene: .; v_gene: TRBV30
CDR3aa: CSVAGGRDSPYGYTF; CDR3nt: TGCAGCGTCGCCGGGGGACGGGACAGCCCTTATGGCTACACCTTC; abundance: .; j_gene: TRBJ1-2; d_gene: TRBD1; v_gene: TRBV29-1
CDR3aa: CASSRGVQGAETQYF; CDR3nt: TGCGCCAGCAGCAGAGGGGTCCAGGGGGCAGAGACCCAGTACTTC; abundance: .; j_gene: TRBJ2-5; d_gene: TRBD1; v_gene: TRBV5-1
CDR3aa: CASRRAADTEAFF; CDR3nt: TGTGCCAGCAGGCGTGCCGCTGACACTGAAGCTTTCTTT; abundance: .; j_gene: TRBJ1-1; d_gene: .; v_gene: TRBV5-4
CDR3aa: CASGSIFPAGARASYEQYF; CDR3nt: TGTGCTAGTGGTTCTATTTTTCCGGCGGGGGCGCGGGCCTCCTACGAGCAGTACTTC; abundance: .; j_gene: TRBJ2-7; d_gene: .; v_gene: TRBV12-5
CDR3aa: CASSLSENTGELFF; CDR3nt: TGTGCCAGCAGCTTGTCGGAGAACACCGGGGAGCTGTTTTTT; abundance: .; j_gene: TRBJ2-2; d_gene: .; v_gene: TRBV7-7
CDR3aa: CASSEYDRGASGYTF; CDR3nt: TGTGCCAGCAGTGAATATGACAGGGGGGCCTCTGGCTACACCTTC; abundance: .; j_gene: TRBJ1-2; d_gene: TRBD1; v_gene: TRBV25-1
CDR3aa: CASSTGTGGSWGYTF; CDR3nt: TGTGCCAGTAGTACGGGGACAGGGGGCAGCTGGGGCTACACCTTC; abundance: few; j_gene: TRBJ1-2; d_gene: TRBD1; v_gene: TRBV19
CDR3aa: CASAQGNEQFF; CDR3nt: TGTGCCAGCGCACAGGGGAATGAGCAGTTCTTC; abundance: .; j_gene: TRBJ2-1; d_gene: TRBD1; v_gene: TRBV25-1
CDR3aa: CASSLQGYEQYF; CDR3nt: TGTGCCAGCTCACTTCAGGGTTACGAGCAGTACTTC; abundance: once; j_gene: TRBJ2-7; d_gene: .; v_gene: TRBV18
CDR3aa: CASAPQLGIQPQHF; CDR3nt: TGTGCCAGCGCGCCGCAACTCGGGATTCAGCCCCAGCATTTT; abundance: .; j_gene: TRBJ1-5; d_gene: .; v_gene: TRBV6-5
CDR3aa: CASSYSSQDNYGYTF; CDR3nt: TGTGCCAGCAGTTACTCCTCCCAGGACAACTATGGCTACACCTTC; abundance: .; j_gene: TRBJ1-2; d_gene: .; v_gene: TRBV6-6
CDR3aa: CASSWGTGQGATDTQYF; CDR3nt: TGTGCCAGCAGCTGGGGTACCGGACAGGGGGCGACAGATACGCAGTATTTT; abundance: .; j_gene: TRBJ2-3; d_gene: TRBD1; v_gene: TRBV7-9
CDR3aa: CASSHDPGQPQETQYF; CDR3nt: TGCGCCAGCAGCCATGATCCGGGACAACCACAAGAGACCCAGTACTTC; abundance: .; j_gene: TRBJ2-5; d_gene: .; v_gene: TRBV4-1
CDR3aa: CASSLYSGYNEQFF; CDR3nt: TGTGCCAGCAGTCTCTATAGCGGATACAATGAGCAGTTCTTC; abundance: few; j_gene: TRBJ2-1; d_gene: .; v_gene: TRBV6-5
CDR3aa: CASTKGGRLYNEQFF; CDR3nt: TGTGCCAGCACCAAAGGGGGCCGTCTTTACAATGAGCAGTTCTTC; abundance: .; j_gene: TRBJ2-1; d_gene: TRBD1; v_gene: TRBV11-2
CDR3aa: CASSEGGQGLWETQYF; CDR3nt: TGCGCCAGCAGCGAGGGGGGACAGGGATTGTGGGAGACCCAGTACTTC; abundance: .; j_gene: TRBJ2-5; d_gene: TRBD1; v_gene: TRBV4-1
CDR3aa: CASSPSTGASTDTQYF; CDR3nt: TGTGCCAGCAGCCCGTCAACAGGGGCGAGCACAGATACGCAGTATTTT; abundance: .; j_gene: TRBJ2-3; d_gene: TRBD1; v_gene: TRBV5-5
CDR3aa: CASSLRRTQFGGTEAFF; CDR3nt: TGTGCCAGCAGCTTGCGCAGGACTCAGTTTGGGGGGACTGAAGCTTTCTTT; abundance: few; j_gene: TRBJ1-1; d_gene: .; v_gene: TRBV7-2
CDR3aa: CASSNRRSPKFYNEQFF; CDR3nt: TGTGCCAGCAGCAACCGACGGAGCCCGAAGTTCTACAATGAGCAGTTCTTC; abundance: .; j_gene: TRBJ2-1; d_gene: .; v_gene: TRBV13
CDR3aa: CASNWDREETQYF; CDR3nt: TGTGCCAGCAATTGGGACAGGGAAGAGACCCAGTACTTC; abundance: .; j_gene: TRBJ2-5; d_gene: TRBD1; v_gene: TRBV2
CDR3aa: CASSYVPNTEAFF; CDR3nt: TGTGCCAGCAGTTACGTACCCAACACTGAAGCTTTCTTT; abundance: .; j_gene: TRBJ1-1; d_gene: .; v_gene: TRBV6-9
CDR3aa: CASSFRGIGTEAFF; CDR3nt: TGTGCCAGCAGTTTCAGGGGAATTGGGACTGAAGCTTTCTTT; abundance: .; j_gene: TRBJ1-1; d_gene: .; v_gene: TRBV6-6
CDR3aa: CASSFRGADTQYF; CDR3nt: TGTGCCAGCAGCTTTAGGGGCGCAGATACGCAGTATTTT; abundance: .; j_gene: TRBJ2-3; d_gene: .; v_gene: TRBV5-4
CDR3aa: CASSRSQGILGAFF; CDR3nt: TGTGCCAGCAGCCGCAGTCAGGGGATTCTCGGAGCTTTCTTT; abundance: .; j_gene: TRBJ1-1; d_gene: .; v_gene: TRBV7-2
CDR3aa: CASSLGVPGVYGYTF; CDR3nt: TGCGCCAGCAGCTTGGGGGTTCCAGGGGTCTATGGCTACACCTTC; abundance: few; j_gene: TRBJ1-2; d_gene: .; v_gene: TRBV5-1
CDR3aa: CASSYSGGWNTGELFF; CDR3nt: TGTGCCAGCAGTTACTCCGGGGGCTGGAACACCGGGGAGCTGTTTTTT; abundance: .; j_gene: TRBJ2-2; d_gene: .; v_gene: TRBV6-5
CDR3aa: CASSRLAGALNEQFF; CDR3nt: TGCGCCAGCAGCCGACTAGCGGGAGCTTTGAATGAGCAGTTCTTC; abundance: .; j_gene: TRBJ2-1; d_gene: TRBD2; v_gene: TRBV4-1
CDR3aa: CASTPSVGAGTEAFF; CDR3nt: TGTGCCAGCACTCCCAGTGTGGGGGCGGGCACTGAAGCTTTCTTT; abundance: .; j_gene: TRBJ1-1; d_gene: .; v_gene: TRBV6-1
CDR3aa: CATSRRLGTGATYEQYF; CDR3nt: TGTGCCACCAGCAGGAGGCTTGGGACAGGGGCAACCTACGAGCAGTACTTC; abundance: .; j_gene: TRBJ2-7; d_gene: TRBD1; v_gene: TRBV15
CDR3aa: CASSIEGRTSSQETQYF; CDR3nt: TGTGCCAGTAGTATAGAGGGTCGGACTAGCAGTCAAGAGACCCAGTACTTC; abundance: .; j_gene: TRBJ2-5; d_gene: TRBD2; v_gene: TRBV19
CDR3aa: CASSPTGNPYEQYF; CDR3nt: TGTGCCAGCAGTCCGACAGGGAATCCCTACGAGCAGTACTTC; abundance: .; j_gene: TRBJ2-7; d_gene: TRBD1; v_gene: TRBV5-6
CDR3aa: CASSETTGLEGGYTF; CDR3nt: TGCGCCAGCAGCGAAACGACAGGGCTCGAGGGTGGCTACACCTTC; abundance: .; j_gene: TRBJ1-2; d_gene: TRBD1; v_gene: TRBV5-1